Each of the 25 T cell receptor beta chains below was sequenced from the same sample in a study of regulatory T cells in long-lasting Graves disease. With iRepertoire HTBI primers and Arm-PCR of CDR3 regions, TCR beta libraries were built. TCRdb reprocessed the multiplex PCR reads with MiXCR, giving one entry per CDR3 protein. The sample holds about 440,000 distinct CDR3 sequences; about 15% are singletons and the top ten take about 10%. The time point was: newly diagnosed GD, antithyroid drugs for less than 3 months. Following extraction of RNA from PBMCs, that RNA was used to make the TCR library. This sample also appeared in a second study, on T cells in Graves' hyperthyroidism and ophthalmopathy.

Sequencing used peripheral blood mononuclear cells (PBMCs), obtained at new diagnosis, from a patient treated with antithyroid drugs. The receptors come from a woman aged 25 to 39 with Graves disease.

This clonotype was seen many times. This chain uses TRBV3-1 with TRBJ1-1; D not resolved. V was cut by 1 base and J by 11 bases, with 14 bases left in between. The CDR3 is made up of 13 amino acids. In germline, CDR1 is LGHDT, CDR2 YNNKEL (reference sequence). The CDR3: CASSQGGRRIAFF. CDR3 DNA: TGTGCCAGCAGCCAAGGAGGCAGACGGATTGCTTTCTTT.

J is TRBJ2-7 and V is TRBV9, with D perhaps TRBD1 or TRBD2 (5 bases each). This CDR3 comprises 15 residues. With 2 bases removed from V and 0 bases from J, the gap between germline ends came to 12 bases. The germline V gene has CDR1 SGDLS and CDR2 YYNGEE. The CDR3 region has the DNA TGTGCCAGCAGCGTCGGGACGGAGAGCTCCTACGAGCAGTACTTC. The encoded protein is CASSVGTESSYEQYF.

In this sample, this clonotype turned up many times. The germline gene is not matched at one end of the junction; a read error may be the cause. This rearrangement joins TRBV28 to TRBJ2-1; tentatively, D is TRBD1 or TRBD2 (6 bases each). Germline V gene data show CDR1 as MDHEN and CDR2 as SYDVKM. The CDR3 spans 14 residues. CDR3 in amino acids: CAGSETGGPSEQFF. In DNA, the CDR3 is TGTGCCGGCAGCGAGACTGGGGGGCCTAGTGAGCAGTTCTTC.

Many counts were recorded for this clonotype. This chain links TRBV6-2 or TRBV6-3 with TRBJ2-1; D is uncertain. V dropped 0 bases and J dropped 4 bases, with 7 bases sitting between them. CDR1 MNHEY and CDR2 SVGEGT come from the germline V gene. This CDR3 comprises 14 residues. The CDR3 region has the DNA TGTGCCAGCAGTTACTCGCCCGCATACAATGAGCAGTTCTTC. Encoded protein: CASSYSPAYNEQFF.

This chain uses TRBV30 with TRBJ2-1; 10 bases match TRBD2. Losses at the gene ends were 4 bases for V and 6 bases for J; bases not matched to a gene: 15. The CDR3 runs to 17 residues. Germline V gene data show CDR1 as GTSNPN and CDR2 as SVGIG (reference sequence). Here the CDR3 DNA reads TGTGCCTGGATACATACACAAGCGGGAGGGGGTTTCAATGAGCAGTTCTTC. This gives the protein CAWIHTQAGGGFNEQFF.

This clonotype appeared a few times. The chain couples TRBV28 to TRBJ1-5; TRBD1 might be the D (5 bases). This CDR3 region has 15 residues. Germline V CDR1 and CDR2: MDHEN, SYDVKM. V lost 6 bases, J lost 1 base, and 13 bases lay in between. The CDR3 DNA reads TGTGCCAGCAGGGCCGGGGGGATCAGCAATCAGCCCCAGCATTTT. Translation gives CASRAGGISNQPQHF.

This clonotype was seen ten or more times. V and J are TRBV7-2 and TRBJ1-5, with 10 bases lining up with TRBD1. CDR3 size: 15 residues. Trimming cost V 5 bases and J 3 bases; bases outside gene matches: 4. In germline, CDR1 is SGHTA, CDR2 FQGNSA. The CDR3 spells CASSGTGDNNQPQHF. CDR3 coding DNA: TGTGCCAGCAGCGGGACAGGGGATAACAATCAGCCCCAGCATTTT.

This clonotype was counted only a few times. V usage is TRBV14 and J usage is TRBJ2-1; D is possibly TRBD2 (6 bases). The length of the CDR3 is 16 residues. V gave up 3 bases and J gave up 7 bases, with 19 bases separating them. Per germline, CDR1 SGHDN and CDR2 FVKESK. Written as DNA, the CDR3 is TGTGCCAGCAGCCACAGAAGCGGGCCAGGTTGGAATGAGCAGTTCTTC. This encodes CASSHRSGPGWNEQFF.

This clonotype was detected ten times or more. This sequence joins TRBV12-3 or TRBV12-4 and TRBJ2-7; no definite D call. The CDR3 is made up of 13 amino acids. The V and J ends lost 6 bases and 3 bases respectively, with 12 bases between them. CDR3 nucleotides: TGTGCCAGCAGATTATTGGGGTACTACGAGCAGTACTTC. Amino acid sequence: CASRLLGYYEQYF.

This sequence joins TRBV6-2 or TRBV6-3 and TRBJ2-3; possible D gene TRBD2, 6 bases. Trimming pared 6 bases from V and 4 bases from J, leaving 17 bases between. In germline, CDR1 is MNHEY, CDR2 SVGEGT. The CDR3 runs to 15 residues. CDR3 protein: CASRPGTHRADTQYF. The DNA for the CDR3 is TGTGCCAGCAGGCCCGGGACTCATCGGGCAGATACGCAGTATTTT.

This clonotype appeared a few times. CDR3 DNA sequence: TGTGCCAGCAGCTTAGAGGGGGCGAACACCGGGGGGGTGTTTTTT. Translating it yields CASSLEGANTGGVFF. The V call is TRBV11-2, the J call TRBJ2-2, with 8 nucleotides matching TRBD2. From germline, CDR1 is SGHAT and CDR2 FQNNGV. With V trimmed by 0 bases and J by 15 bases, 12 bases remained unmatched. This CDR3 spans 15 amino acids.

The CDR3 region has the DNA TGTGCCAGCAGTTACTCTTGGAGCTCCTACAATGAGCAGTTCTTC. Translating it yields CASSYSWSSYNEQFF. The gene calls are TRBV6-5 and TRBJ2-1; no definite D call. This CDR3 has 15 amino acids. The V and J ends lost 0 bases and 0 bases respectively, with 6 bases between them. Germline V gene sequence: CDR1 MNHEY, CDR2 SVGAGI.

Ten or more counts support this clonotype. This sequence joins TRBV6-2 or TRBV6-3 and TRBJ2-7, with D perhaps TRBD2 (5 bases). The CDR3 is 15 residues long. The germline gives CDR1 MNHEY, CDR2 SVGEGT. V was trimmed by 7 bases and J by 0 bases, leaving 16 bases between them. The CDR3 sequence: CASKGLEASSYEQYF. CDR3 in DNA: TGTGCCAGCAAGGGTCTGGAGGCTAGCTCCTACGAGCAGTACTTC.

This clonotype was found many times. The chain employs TRBV18 and TRBJ2-7; 8 bases fit TRBD2. The CDR3 sequence is 13 residues long. Trimming took 3 bases from V and 7 from J; bases not matched to a gene: 5. The germline gives CDR1 KGHSH, CDR2 LQKENI. The CDR3 coding sequence is TGTGCCAGCTCACCCGGGGTAGCGGGAGAGCAGTACTTC. Encoded protein: CASSPGVAGEQYF.

This clonotype has ten or more counts. The chain employs TRBV7-3 and TRBJ2-1; D uncertain. V was pared by 4 bases and J by 8 bases, with 18 bases between. This CDR3 contains 15 residues. CDR1 is SGHTA, CDR2 FQGTGA, per germline. CDR3 in DNA: TGTGCCAGCAGCTGGAATACGTCTTCCCCGGATGAGCAGTTCTTC. This encodes CASSWNTSSPDEQFF.

The V gene is TRBV28, the J gene TRBJ1-1; D is uncertain. Looked up from germline, CDR1 is MDHEN and CDR2 is SYDVKM. The V and J ends lost 5 bases and 1 base respectively, with 8 bases between them. The CDR3 loop spans 13 amino acids. The CDR3 loop is CASSPLRNTEAFF. Written as DNA, the CDR3 is TGTGCCAGCAGTCCCCTAAGGAACACTGAAGCTTTCTTT.

This clonotype came up many times. V gene TRBV11-2 combines with J gene TRBJ2-7; D remains unclear. The CDR3 totals 15 residues. Germline assignment: CDR1 SGHAT and CDR2 FQNNGV. The V and J ends lost 6 bases and 1 base respectively, with 16 bases between them. CDR3 bases: TGTGCCAGCAGGCCTACAGCCCTCTTATCCTACGAGCAGTACTTC. Protein product: CASRPTALLSYEQYF.

This clonotype occurred many times. This chain joins TRBV11-3 and TRBJ2-2; TRBD1 aligns across 7 bases. CDR1 and CDR2 (germline): SGHNT, YENEEA. This CDR3 has 14 residues. V trimming: 1 base; J trimming: 6 bases; junction bases outside the gene matches: 2. The CDR3 loop is CASSLARGSGELFF. The CDR3, as DNA: TGTGCCAGCAGCTTAGCCAGGGGGTCCGGGGAGCTGTTTTTT.

This clonotype has at least ten counts. The V call is TRBV12-5, the J call TRBJ2-7, with TRBD1 matching over 10 bases. CDR3 size: 14 residues. Looked up from germline, CDR1 is LGHNT and CDR2 is FRNRAP. Trimming took 7 bases from V and 6 from J; bases not matched to a gene: 9. The CDR3 DNA reads TGTGCTAGTGCCAGAGGGACAGGGGATGTCGAGCAGTACTTC. It specifies CASARGTGDVEQYF.

The chain uses TRBV3-1 and TRBJ1-2; 7 nucleotides match TRBD1. From germline, CDR1 is LGHDT and CDR2 YNNKEL (reference sequence). Trimming removed 3 bases from V and 8 bases from J; junction bases left unmatched: 9. The CDR3 spans 14 residues. CDR3 protein: CASSHGQVGEGYTF. The CDR3 DNA sequence: TGTGCCAGCAGCCATGGACAGGTTGGAGAGGGCTACACCTTC.

This clonotype was counted at least ten times. This chain connects TRBV30 to TRBJ1-5, with D hard to call. V lost 7 bases to trimming and J lost 0 bases, with 16 bases between them. The CDR3 has 15 residues. From germline, CDR1 is GTSNPN and CDR2 SVGIG (reference sequence). The chain's CDR3 is CASPPGIGSNQPQHF. In DNA, the CDR3 is TGTGCCTCCCCGCCGGGCATCGGTAGCAATCAGCCCCAGCATTTT.

The chain has TRBV2 and TRBJ2-3, with 14 bases identical to TRBD2. The J call may not be correct, given that the DNA end is closer to TRBJ2-7. Germline loops: CDR1 SNHLY, CDR2 FYNNEI. The CDR3 extends over 18 amino acids. CDR3 sequence (DNA): TGTGCCAGCAGCTGGGTTAAGGGGACTAGCGGGAGCAGTGACGAGCAGTACTTC. Translating gives CASSWVKGTSGSSDEQYF.

This clonotype was counted many times. This sequence joins TRBV27 and TRBJ1-1; D not resolved. The CDR3 loop spans 15 amino acids. Between the trimmed V and J ends, which lost 5 bases and 1 base, there was a span of 14 bases. CDR1 MNHEY and CDR2 SMNVEV come from the germline V gene (reference sequence). The CDR3 sequence is CASSGLGDPNTEAFF. The CDR3 region has the DNA TGTGCCAGCAGTGGCCTTGGCGACCCGAACACTGAAGCTTTCTTT.

This chain links TRBV18 with TRBJ2-7; D is ambiguous. The germline V gene encodes CDR1 KGHSH and CDR2 LQKENI. V was trimmed by 2 bases and J by 6 bases, leaving 23 bases between them. This CDR3 has 17 residues. The chain's CDR3 is CASSPGIASPRLGEQYF. The CDR3 DNA is TGTGCCAGCTCACCAGGAATTGCCTCTCCACGACTCGGCGAGCAGTACTTC.

The rearrangement links TRBV6-5 to TRBJ2-4, with no clear D. Trimming stripped 4 bases from V and 0 bases from J, with 16 bases between. The CDR3 is 17 amino acids. CDR1 and CDR2 (germline): MNHEY, SVGAGI. In nucleotides, the CDR3 is TGTGCCAGCAGTTTCCTGGCGCCCGTACTAGCCAAAAACATTCAGTACTTC. The encoded protein is CASSFLAPVLAKNIQYF.